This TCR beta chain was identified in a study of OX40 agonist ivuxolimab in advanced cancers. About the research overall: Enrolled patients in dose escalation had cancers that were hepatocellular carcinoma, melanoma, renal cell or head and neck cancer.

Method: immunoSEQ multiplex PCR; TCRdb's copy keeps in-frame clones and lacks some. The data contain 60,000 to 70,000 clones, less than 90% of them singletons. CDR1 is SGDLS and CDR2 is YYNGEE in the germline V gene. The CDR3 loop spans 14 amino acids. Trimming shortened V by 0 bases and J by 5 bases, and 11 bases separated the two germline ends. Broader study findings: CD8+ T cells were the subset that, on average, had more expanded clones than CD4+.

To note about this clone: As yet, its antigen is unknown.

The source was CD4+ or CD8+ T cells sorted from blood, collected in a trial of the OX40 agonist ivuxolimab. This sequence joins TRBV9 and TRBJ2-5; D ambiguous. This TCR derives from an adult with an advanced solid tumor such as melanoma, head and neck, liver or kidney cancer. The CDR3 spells CASSVGVGRETQYF. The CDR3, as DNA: TGTGCCAGCAGCGTAGGAGTGGGAAGGGAGACCCAGTACTTC.